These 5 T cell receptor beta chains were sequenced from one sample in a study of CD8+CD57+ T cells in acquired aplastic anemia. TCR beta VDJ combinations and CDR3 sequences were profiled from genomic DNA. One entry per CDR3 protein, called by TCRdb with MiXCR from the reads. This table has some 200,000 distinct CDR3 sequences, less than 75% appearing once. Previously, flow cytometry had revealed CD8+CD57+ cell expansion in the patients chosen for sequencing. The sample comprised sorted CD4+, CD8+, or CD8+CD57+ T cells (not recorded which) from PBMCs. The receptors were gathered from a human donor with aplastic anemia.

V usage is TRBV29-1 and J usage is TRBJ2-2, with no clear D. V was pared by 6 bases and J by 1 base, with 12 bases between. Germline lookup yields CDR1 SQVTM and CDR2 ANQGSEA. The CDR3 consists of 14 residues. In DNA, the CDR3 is TGCAGCGTCGGAGACGCCATGAACACCGGGGAGCTGTTTTTT. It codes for CSVGDAMNTGELFF.

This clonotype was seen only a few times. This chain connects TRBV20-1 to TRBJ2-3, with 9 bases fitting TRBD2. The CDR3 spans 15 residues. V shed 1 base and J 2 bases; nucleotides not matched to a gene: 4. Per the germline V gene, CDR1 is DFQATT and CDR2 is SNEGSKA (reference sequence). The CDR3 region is CSARGVAGATDTQYF. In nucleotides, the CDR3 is TGCAGTGCTAGAGGGGTAGCGGGAGCCACAGATACGCAGTATTTT.

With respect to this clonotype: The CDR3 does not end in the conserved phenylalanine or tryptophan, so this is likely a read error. As DNA, the CDR3 is TGTGCCAGCAGTGAAGAAGGGACGGCTTATCAGCCCCAGCATCTT. Its protein product is CASSEEGTAYQPQHL. The rearrangement uses TRBV2 and TRBJ1-5, with D perhaps TRBD1 (5 bases). The CDR3 consists of 15 residues. Germline V gene lookup returns CDR1 SNHLY and CDR2 FYNNEI. V shed 1 base and J shed 5 bases, with 12 bases lying between them.

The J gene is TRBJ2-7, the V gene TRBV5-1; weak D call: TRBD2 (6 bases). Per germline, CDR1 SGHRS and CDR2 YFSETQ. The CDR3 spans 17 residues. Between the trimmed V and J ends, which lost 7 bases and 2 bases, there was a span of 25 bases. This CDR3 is CASDGGNSAYSTYEQYF. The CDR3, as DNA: TGCGCCAGCGATGGGGGGAATTCTGCTTACAGCACCTACGAGCAGTACTTC.

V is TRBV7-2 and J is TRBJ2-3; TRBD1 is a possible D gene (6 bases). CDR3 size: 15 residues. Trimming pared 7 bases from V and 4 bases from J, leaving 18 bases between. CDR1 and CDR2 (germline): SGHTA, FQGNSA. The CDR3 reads CASTQGNVEADTQYF. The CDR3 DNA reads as TGTGCCAGCACCCAGGGGAATGTGGAGGCAGATACGCAGTATTTT. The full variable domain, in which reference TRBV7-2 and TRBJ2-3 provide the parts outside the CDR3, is GAGVSQSPSNKVTEKGKDVELRCDPISGHTALYWYRQSLGQGLEFLIYFQGNSAPDKSGLPSDRFSAERTGGSVSTLTIQRTQQEDSAVYLCASTQGNVEADTQYFGPGTRLTVL.